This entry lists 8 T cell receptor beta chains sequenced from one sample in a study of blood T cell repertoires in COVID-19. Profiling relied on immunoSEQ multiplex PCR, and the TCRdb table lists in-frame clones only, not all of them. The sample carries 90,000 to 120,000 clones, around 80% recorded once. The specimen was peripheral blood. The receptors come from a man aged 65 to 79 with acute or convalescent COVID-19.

The CDR3 DNA sequence: TGTGCCAGCAGGGGGCAGGGATTGAGCACTGAAGCTTTCTTT. Encoded protein: CASRGQGLSTEAFF. The chain recombines TRBV27 with TRBJ1-1; weak D call: TRBD1 (5 bases). The CDR3 has 14 amino acids. V gave up 6 bases and J gave up 4 bases, with 15 bases separating them. Germline assignment: CDR1 MNHEY and CDR2 SMNVEV (reference sequence).

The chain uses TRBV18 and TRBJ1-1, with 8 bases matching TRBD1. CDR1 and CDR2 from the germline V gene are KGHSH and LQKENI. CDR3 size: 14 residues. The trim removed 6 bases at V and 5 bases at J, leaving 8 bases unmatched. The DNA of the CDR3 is TGTGCCAGCTCGCAAGGACAGGGAGGTACTGAAGCTTTCTTT. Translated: CASSQGQGGTEAFF.

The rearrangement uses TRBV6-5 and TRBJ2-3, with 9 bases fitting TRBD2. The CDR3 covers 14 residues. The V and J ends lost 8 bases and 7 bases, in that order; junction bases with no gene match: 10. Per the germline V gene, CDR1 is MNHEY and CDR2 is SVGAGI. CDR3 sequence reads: CASYHPLAGYTQYF. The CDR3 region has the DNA TGTGCCAGCTACCATCCCCTAGCGGGGTATACGCAGTATTTT.

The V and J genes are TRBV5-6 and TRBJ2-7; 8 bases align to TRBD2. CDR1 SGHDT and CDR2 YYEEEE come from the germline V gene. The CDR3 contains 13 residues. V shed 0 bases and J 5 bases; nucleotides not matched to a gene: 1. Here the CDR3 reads CASSLAGGDEQYF. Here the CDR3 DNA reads TGTGCCAGCAGCTTGGCCGGGGGGGACGAGCAGTACTTC.

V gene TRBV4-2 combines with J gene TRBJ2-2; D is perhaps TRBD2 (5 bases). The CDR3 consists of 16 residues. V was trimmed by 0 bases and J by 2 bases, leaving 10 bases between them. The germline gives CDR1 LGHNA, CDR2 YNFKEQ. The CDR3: CASSQDGLLNTGELFF. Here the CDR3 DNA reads TGTGCCAGCAGCCAAGATGGACTTTTAAACACCGGGGAGCTGTTTTTT.

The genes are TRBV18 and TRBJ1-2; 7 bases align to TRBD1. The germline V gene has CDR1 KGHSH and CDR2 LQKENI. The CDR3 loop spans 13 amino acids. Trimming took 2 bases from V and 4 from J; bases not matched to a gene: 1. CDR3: CASSPDRAYGYTF. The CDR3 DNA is TGTGCCAGCTCACCAGACAGGGCCTATGGCTACACCTTC.

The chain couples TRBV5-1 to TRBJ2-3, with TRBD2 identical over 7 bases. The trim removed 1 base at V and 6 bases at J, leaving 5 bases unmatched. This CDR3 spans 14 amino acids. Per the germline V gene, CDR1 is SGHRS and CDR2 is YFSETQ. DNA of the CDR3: TGCGCCAGCAGCTTGTCTAGCGGTCGTGATACGCAGTATTTT. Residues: CASSLSSGRDTQYF.

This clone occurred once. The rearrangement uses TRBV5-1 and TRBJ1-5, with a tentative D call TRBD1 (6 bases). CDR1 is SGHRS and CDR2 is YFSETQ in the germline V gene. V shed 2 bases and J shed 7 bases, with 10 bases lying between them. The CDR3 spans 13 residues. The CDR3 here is CASSFQGNQPQHF. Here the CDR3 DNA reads TGCGCCAGCAGCTTCCAGGGGAACCAGCCCCAGCATTTT.